Presented here are 3 T cell receptor beta chains from one specimen sequenced in a study of shared clonotypes between healthy human individuals. Here immunoSEQ multiplex PCR was the method, and the copy in TCRdb shows in-frame clones only, minus some. This table has about 1.5 million clones, approximately 96% appearing once. The sample consisted of naive CD4+ T cells sorted from blood. Subset: CD45RA+ positively selected. These receptors originate from a man under 40 in good health.

A note on this clone: Other DNA variants within this sample encode the same CDR3. This chain links TRBV7-9 with TRBJ2-5; 8 bases map to TRBD2. Germline loops: CDR1 SEHNR, CDR2 FQNEAQ (reference sequence). The V and J ends lost 1 base and 1 base, in that order; junction bases with no gene match: 2. The CDR3 consists of 15 residues. The CDR3 coding sequence is TGTGCCAGCAGCTTAGGTACTAGCGGCCAAGAGACCCAGTACTTC. This gives the protein CASSLGTSGQETQYF.

This sequence joins TRBV7-8 and TRBJ2-7; 14 nucleotides match TRBD2. The CDR3 has 15 residues. Losses at the gene ends were 5 bases for V and 4 bases for J; bases not matched to a gene: 4. Germline V lookup: CDR1 SGHVS, CDR2 FQNEAQ. The CDR3 DNA follows: TGTGCCAGCAGCCCGGGACTAGCGGGAGCTTACGAGCAGTACTTC. Protein: CASSPGLAGAYEQYF.

The chain recombines TRBV18 with TRBJ1-5, with 10 bases identical to TRBD1. The V and J ends lost 5 bases and 2 bases, in that order; junction bases with no gene match: 15. Germline values: CDR1 KGHSH, CDR2 LQKENI. The CDR3 spans 19 residues. CDR3 region: CASSTVGQGRVSGNQPQHF. Written as DNA, the CDR3 is TGTGCCAGCTCAACCGTGGGACAGGGGAGAGTAAGCGGCAATCAGCCCCAGCATTTT.